Below, 21 T cell receptor beta chains from the same sample are listed, as sequenced in a study of blood T cells in healthy people across ages. Primers used in a second PCR of roughly 7 to 12 cycles were a sample-barcoded 5' primer and a J-beta primer mix. TCRdb itself ran the 5' RACE reads through MiXCR, one entry per CDR3 protein. The data hold over 1,200,000 distinct CDR3 sequences, with 59% observed a single time. Sequencing used blood. The receptor source for this set is a man between 18 and 35 years old in good health.

The gene calls are TRBV29-1 and TRBJ2-5; unclear D gene. The CDR3 has 13 amino acids. Germline lookup yields CDR1 SQVTM and CDR2 ANQGSEA. V lost 4 bases and J 3 bases, leaving 12 bases between the germline ends. CDR3 DNA sequence: TGCAGCGTTGTAGGGCCACAGAAAGAGACCCAGTACTTC. Amino acid sequence: CSVVGPQKETQYF. Variable domain in full (rest from reference TRBV29-1 and TRBJ2-5): SAVISQKPSRDICQRGTSLTIQCQVDSQVTMMFWYRQQPGQSLTLIATANQGSEATYESGFVIDKFPISRPNLTFSTLTVSNMSPEDSSIYLCSVVGPQKETQYFGPGTRLLVL.

V gene TRBV7-6 combines with J gene TRBJ2-1, with a tentative D call TRBD2 (5 bases). This CDR3 is 16 amino acids long. V shed 5 bases and J shed 9 bases, with 23 bases lying between them. Germline values: CDR1 SGHVS, CDR2 FNYEAQ. The CDR3 DNA sequence: TGTGCCAGCAGCCAAGGCACGGGATATTATGCTCCTGAGCAGTTCTTC. It is translated as CASSQGTGYYAPEQFF.

Only a few counts were recorded for this clonotype. CDR3 in DNA: TGTGCCAGCAGCCAAGGGGTCTCTGGGGCCAACGTCCTGACTTTC. Protein sequence: CASSQGVSGANVLTF. J is TRBJ2-6 and V is TRBV4-2; D unresolved. This CDR3 comprises 15 residues. Trimming pared 1 base from V and 0 bases from J, leaving 4 bases between. From germline, CDR1 is LGHNA and CDR2 YNFKEQ.

This clonotype was counted a single time. The rearrangement joins TRBV20-1 to TRBJ2-7; D might be TRBD2 (5 bases). This CDR3 contains 15 residues. V lost 6 bases, J lost 0 bases, and 18 bases lay in between. Germline CDR1 DFQATT, CDR2 SNEGSKA (reference sequence). CDR3 DNA: TGCAGTGCCACCGATGAGGGTAGGAGCTCCTACGAGCAGTACTTC. It specifies CSATDEGRSSYEQYF.

This chain connects TRBV20-1 to TRBJ2-3, with D tentatively TRBD1 (6 bases). The CDR3 has 14 residues. Germline CDR1 reads DFQATT; CDR2 reads SNEGSKA (reference sequence). V was shortened by 1 base and J by 4 bases, with 12 bases between the two germline ends. The CDR3 nucleotides are TGCAGTGCTAGAGTACAGGGTCAAGCAGATACGCAGTATTTT. This sequence encodes CSARVQGQADTQYF.

The chain is built from TRBV20-1 and TRBJ2-7, with D perhaps TRBD1 or TRBD2 (5 bases each). The V gene lost 1 base and the J gene lost 2 bases, with 12 bases spanning the gap. This CDR3 spans 14 amino acids. The germline gives CDR1 DFQATT, CDR2 SNEGSKA (reference sequence). CDR3 sequence (DNA): TGCAGTGCTAGAGCCTATGGGGGTCCCTACGAGCAGTACTTC. It yields the protein CSARAYGGPYEQYF.

This clonotype came up many times. The junction departs from germline at one end; a sequencing error may be responsible. The chain employs TRBV7-2 and TRBJ2-7; tentatively, D is TRBD1 (7 bases). The V gene's germline CDR1 is SGHTA and CDR2 FQGNSA. CDR3 length: 14 residues. The CDR3 sequence is CASSLGGGPYEQYF. Written as DNA, the CDR3 is TGTGCCAGCAGTTTAGGAGGGGGCCCCTACGAGCAGTACTTC.

The rearrangement uses TRBV7-2 and TRBJ2-3; 8 nucleotides match TRBD2. With 0 bases clipped from V and 7 bases from J, the junction kept 9 bases outside the gene matches. Germline V gene data show CDR1 as SGHTA and CDR2 as FQGNSA. The CDR3 contains 16 residues. The CDR3 reads CASSLAGAGVVNTQYF. CDR3 nucleotide sequence: TGTGCCAGCAGCTTAGCGGGAGCGGGGGTAGTAAATACGCAGTATTTT.

This clonotype was picked up a small number of times. CDR3 amino acids: CSASDAVTYEQYF. The CDR3 region has the DNA TGCAGTGCTAGCGACGCTGTTACCTACGAGCAGTACTTC. The V call is TRBV20-1, the J call TRBJ2-7, with D hard to call. Trimming removed 3 bases from V and 2 bases from J, with 11 bases in between. The CDR3 is 13 residues long. CDR1 is DFQATT and CDR2 is SNEGSKA in the germline V gene (reference sequence).

This clonotype was observed a few times. The V gene is TRBV6-1, the J gene TRBJ2-1, with a possible D match to TRBD2 (5 bases). V was trimmed by 6 bases and J by 1 base, leaving 13 bases between them. This CDR3 is 15 amino acids long. The germline V gene encodes CDR1 MNHNS and CDR2 SASEGT. CDR3 sequence: CASSLRAISYNEQFF. For the CDR3, the DNA is TGTGCCAGCAGCCTGAGGGCCATATCCTACAATGAGCAGTTCTTC.

The CDR3 DNA follows: TGTGCCAGCAGCGGACCACCCTTAGGCACAGATACGCAGTATTTT. This translates into CASSGPPLGTDTQYF. The chain recombines TRBV6-2 or TRBV6-3 with TRBJ2-3; D gene unclear. The CDR3 spans 15 residues. Germline lookup yields CDR1 MNHEY and CDR2 SVGEGT. Deletions cut 6 bases from V and 1 base from J, with 14 bases between.

V gene TRBV11-3 combines with J gene TRBJ2-7, with 7 nucleotides matching TRBD1. The closer fit of TRBJ2-5 to the DNA end suggests the J call may be wrong. The germline CDR1 and CDR2 sequences are SGHNT and YENEEA. There are 15 residues in the CDR3. DNA of the CDR3: TGTGCCAGCAGCAGAGAGACAGGGCAACACGAGACCCAGTACTTC. Amino acids: CASSRETGQHETQYF.

V usage is TRBV25-1 and J usage is TRBJ2-1; TRBD2 is a possible D gene (5 bases). V was clipped by 7 bases and J by 4 bases, with 11 bases between them. The CDR3 is 13 residues long. Germline values: CDR1 MGHDK, CDR2 SYGVNS. CDR3 region: CASITEGYNEQFF. The CDR3 DNA reads as TGTGCCAGCATCACCGAGGGTTACAATGAGCAGTTCTTC.

This chain joins TRBV7-2 and TRBJ1-1; TRBD1 matches 7 bases. The V and J ends lost 5 bases and 2 bases, in that order; junction bases with no gene match: 2. From germline, CDR1 is SGHTA and CDR2 FQGNSA. This CDR3 has 13 amino acids. CDR3 coding DNA: TGTGCCAGCAGCGGACAGGTTAACACTGAAGCTTTCTTT. Protein product: CASSGQVNTEAFF.

The rearrangement uses TRBV6-6 and TRBJ1-2, with D possibly matching TRBD1 (6 bases). The germline CDR1 and CDR2 sequences are MNHNY and SVGAGI (reference sequence). CDR3 length: 16 residues. V was clipped by 6 bases and J by 7 bases, with 24 bases between them. In DNA, the CDR3 is TGTGCCAGCAGCCAATTTTCGACAGGACCGAAGGGTGGCTACACCTTC. This codes for CASSQFSTGPKGGYTF.

This clonotype has a handful of counts. The chain links TRBV28 to TRBJ2-3; possible D gene TRBD2, 6 bases. Germline V lookup: CDR1 MDHEN, CDR2 SYDVKM. There are 17 residues in the CDR3. The V end was cut by 0 bases, the J end by 3 bases, with 16 bases between. The CDR3 DNA is TGTGCCAGCAGTTTATGGAGAGGAGGGGCGAGGACAGATACGCAGTATTTT. Its protein product is CASSLWRGGARTDTQYF. The complete variable domain, with remaining parts taken from reference TRBV28 and TRBJ2-3, reads DVKVTQSSRYLVKRTGEKVFLECVQDMDHENMFWYRQDPGLGLRLIYFSYDVKMKEKGDIPEGYSVSREKKERFSLILESASTNQTSMYLCASSLWRGGARTDTQYFGPGTRLTVL.

The chain combines TRBV6-2 or TRBV6-3 with TRBJ2-1; 9 bases align to TRBD2. This CDR3 spans 13 amino acids. The germline V gene encodes CDR1 MNHEY and CDR2 SVGEGT. J gave up 6 bases and V 11 bases, and 8 bases lay outside the gene matches. CDR3 in amino acids: CACVAGETNEQFF. CDR3 in DNA: TGTGCCTGTGTAGCGGGGGAGACCAATGAGCAGTTCTTC.

In this sample, this clonotype turned up a few times. The rearrangement links TRBV27 to TRBJ2-7; D is ambiguous. The CDR3 is 12 amino acids. With 7 bases removed from V and 1 base from J, the gap between germline ends came to 8 bases. Germline V gene data show CDR1 as MNHEY and CDR2 as SMNVEV (reference sequence). The CDR3 DNA follows: TGTGCCAGCAAGGGCCCATCCTACGAGCAGTACTTC. Translated, it gives CASKGPSYEQYF.

This clonotype was found once. This chain links TRBV19 with TRBJ1-5; D is possibly TRBD1 (5 bases). There are 16 residues in the CDR3. V was pared by 8 bases and J by 1 base, with 18 bases between. The germline V gene has CDR1 LNHDA and CDR2 SQIVND (reference sequence). CDR3 sequence reads: CASGGILQESNQPQHF. The CDR3 nucleotides are TGTGCCAGTGGGGGGATCCTACAGGAGAGCAATCAGCCCCAGCATTTT.

The DNA of the CDR3 is TGTGCCAGCAGCTTGTATGGGGTAAGCTCCTACAATGAGCAGTTCTTC. Its translation is CASSLYGVSSYNEQFF. This chain connects TRBV5-6 to TRBJ2-1; D ambiguous. This CDR3 has 16 residues. The V and J ends lost 1 base and 0 bases respectively, with 11 bases between them. Germline CDR1 is SGHDT and CDR2 is YYEEEE.

V usage is TRBV5-1 and J usage is TRBJ2-7; D remains unclear. Trimming shortened V by 1 base and J by 4 bases, and 21 bases separated the two germline ends. The germline gives CDR1 SGHRS, CDR2 YFSETQ. There are 17 residues in the CDR3. CDR3: CASSLTSDQTASYEQYF. The CDR3 DNA follows: TGCGCCAGCAGCTTGACGTCTGATCAAACCGCGTCTTACGAGCAGTACTTC.